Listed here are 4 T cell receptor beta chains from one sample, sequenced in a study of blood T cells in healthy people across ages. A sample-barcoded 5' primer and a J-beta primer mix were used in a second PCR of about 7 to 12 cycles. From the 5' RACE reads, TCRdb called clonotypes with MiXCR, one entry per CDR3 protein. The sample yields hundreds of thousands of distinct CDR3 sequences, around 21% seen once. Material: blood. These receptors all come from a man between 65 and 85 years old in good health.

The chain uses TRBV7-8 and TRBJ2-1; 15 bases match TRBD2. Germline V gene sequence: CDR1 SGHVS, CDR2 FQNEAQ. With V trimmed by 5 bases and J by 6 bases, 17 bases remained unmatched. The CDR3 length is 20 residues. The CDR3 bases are TGTGCCAGCAGCCCAGACCCACCGGGACTAGCGGGAGGTGTGGGCAATGAGCAGTTCTTC. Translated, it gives CASSPDPPGLAGGVGNEQFF.

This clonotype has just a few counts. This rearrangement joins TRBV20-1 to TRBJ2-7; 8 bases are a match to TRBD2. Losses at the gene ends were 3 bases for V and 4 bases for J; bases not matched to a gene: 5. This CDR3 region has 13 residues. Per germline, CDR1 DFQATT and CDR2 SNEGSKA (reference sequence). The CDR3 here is CSASTSGEYEQYF. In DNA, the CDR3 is TGCAGTGCTAGCACTAGCGGAGAATACGAGCAGTACTTC.

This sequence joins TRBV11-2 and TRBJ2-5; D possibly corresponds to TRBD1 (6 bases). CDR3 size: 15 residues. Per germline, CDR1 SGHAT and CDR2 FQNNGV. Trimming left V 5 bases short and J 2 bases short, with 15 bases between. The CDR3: CASSLGQRHQETQYF. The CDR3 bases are TGTGCCAGCAGCCTTGGACAGAGGCATCAAGAGACCCAGTACTTC. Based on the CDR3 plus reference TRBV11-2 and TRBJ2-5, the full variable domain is EAGVAQSPRYKIIEKRQSVAFWCNPISGHATLYWYQQILGQGPKLLIQFQNNGVVDDSQLPKDRFSAERLKGVDSTLKIQPAKLEDSAVYLCASSLGQRHQETQYFGPGTRLLVL.

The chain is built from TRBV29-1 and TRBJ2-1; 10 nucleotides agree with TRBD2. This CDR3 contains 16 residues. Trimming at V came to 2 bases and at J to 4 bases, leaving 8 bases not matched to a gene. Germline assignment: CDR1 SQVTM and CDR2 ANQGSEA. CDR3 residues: CSVEPGLATGYNEQFF. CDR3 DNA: TGCAGCGTTGAACCGGGACTAGCGACGGGGTACAATGAGCAGTTCTTC.